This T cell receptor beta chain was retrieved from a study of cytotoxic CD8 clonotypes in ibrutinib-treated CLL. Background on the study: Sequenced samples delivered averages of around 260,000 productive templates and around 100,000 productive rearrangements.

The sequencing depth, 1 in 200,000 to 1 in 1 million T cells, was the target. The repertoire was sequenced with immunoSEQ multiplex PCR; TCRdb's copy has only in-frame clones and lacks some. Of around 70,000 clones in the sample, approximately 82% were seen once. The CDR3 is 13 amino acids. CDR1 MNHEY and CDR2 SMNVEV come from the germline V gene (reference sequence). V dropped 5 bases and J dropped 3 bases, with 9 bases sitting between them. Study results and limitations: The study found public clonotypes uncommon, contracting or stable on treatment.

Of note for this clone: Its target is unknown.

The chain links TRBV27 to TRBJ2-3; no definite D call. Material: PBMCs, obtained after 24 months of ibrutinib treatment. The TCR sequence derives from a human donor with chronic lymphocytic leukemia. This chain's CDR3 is CASSDRVTDTQYF. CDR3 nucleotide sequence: TGTGCCAGCAGTGATAGGGTGACAGATACGCAGTATTTT.